The 14 T cell receptor beta chains given below trace back to one sample, sequenced in a study of shared clonotypes between healthy human individuals (dated by TCRdb to about 2020). CD8 naive samples were obtained by positive selection for CCR7 among CD45RO-negative cells, yielding a CD45RA+CCR7+ population from which TemRA cells were excluded. Libraries were made using the immunoSEQ multiplex PCR assay. As stored in TCRdb, this immuneACCESS dataset retains in-frame rearrangements with V and J assigned. A fraction of the clones does not appear; measured against another copy, unresolved V genes explain less than half of the discrepancy, and the remainder lacks a known reason. The sample has 1.5 million to 2.5 million clones on record, about 95% of them singletons. 0.9% to 1.5% of the sample comes from the top ten. Sample: naive CD8+ T cells sorted from blood. The sample's cell subset or site, from its label and the paper: CD45RA+CCR7+. The receptors were sampled from a man between 18 and 29 years old in good health.

A note on this clone: Different DNA sequences within this sample yield the same CDR3. The rearrangement links TRBV27 to TRBJ2-7, with 9 bases identical to TRBD2. Germline CDR1 reads MNHEY; CDR2 reads SMNVEV (reference sequence). This CDR3 has 14 residues. Trimming removed 3 bases from V and 0 bases from J; junction bases left unmatched: 0. As DNA, the CDR3 is TGTGCCAGCAGTTTGACTAGCGGCTCCTACGAGCAGTACTTC. This codes for CASSLTSGSYEQYF.

The chain uses TRBV5-6 and TRBJ2-7; 7 bases match TRBD1. The germline gives CDR1 SGHDT, CDR2 YYEEEE. This CDR3 contains 14 residues. V shed 5 bases and J 3 bases; nucleotides not matched to a gene: 8. CDR3 sequence: CASSSYRGIYEQYF. The CDR3 nucleotides are TGTGCCAGCAGTTCTTACAGGGGAATCTACGAGCAGTACTTC. Together with reference TRBV5-6 and TRBJ2-7, the CDR3 gives the full variable domain: DAGVTQSPTHLIKTRGQQVTLRCSPKSGHDTVSWYQQALGQGPQFIFQYYEEEERQRGNFPDRFSGHQFPNYSSELNVNALLLGDSALYLCASSSYRGIYEQYFGPGTRLTVT.

This rearrangement joins TRBV2 to TRBJ2-5; 7 bases line up with TRBD2. This CDR3 has 15 residues. Trimming cost V 0 bases and J 5 bases; bases outside gene matches: 6. Germline V gene lookup returns CDR1 SNHLY and CDR2 FYNNEI. CDR3: CASSEALGLWETQYF. As DNA, the CDR3 is TGTGCCAGCAGTGAAGCGCTGGGACTATGGGAGACCCAGTACTTC.

The chain couples TRBV6-1 to TRBJ1-3; 7 bases align to TRBD1. V lost 2 bases to trimming and J lost 2 bases; unmatched junction nucleotides: 0. Germline V gives CDR1 MNHNS, CDR2 SASEGT. CDR3 length equals 14 residues. For the CDR3, the DNA is TGTGCCAGCAGTGAAACAGGGGCTGGAAACACCATATATTTT. This encodes CASSETGAGNTIYF.

The chain joins TRBV30 to TRBJ2-3; 9 bases are a match to TRBD2. Germline V gene data show CDR1 as GTSNPN and CDR2 as SVGIG (reference sequence). This CDR3 comprises 14 residues. Trimming at V came to 8 bases and at J to 5 bases, leaving 11 bases not matched to a gene. The CDR3 bases are TGTGCCGTAAGAGCGGGGGGAGTTAAAGATACGCAGTATTTT. It translates to CAVRAGGVKDTQYF.

Points on this clone: The sample holds other DNA sequences that translate to the same CDR3. The chain employs TRBV28 and TRBJ1-1; the D is unclear. Germline V gene data show CDR1 as MDHEN and CDR2 as SYDVKM. The CDR3 sequence is 11 residues long. Deletions cut 6 bases from V and 1 base from J, with 3 bases between. CDR3 DNA: TGTGCCAGCAGCTGGAACACTGAAGCTTTCTTT. Amino acids: CASSWNTEAFF.

The chain recombines TRBV4-1 with TRBJ1-1; 8 bases line up with TRBD1. The CDR3 spans 16 residues. The germline V gene has CDR1 MGHRA and CDR2 YSYEKL. Trimming cost V 5 bases and J 3 bases; bases outside gene matches: 11. CDR3 sequence: CASSFRTGRFDTEAFF. The CDR3 bases are TGCGCCAGCAGCTTCCGGACAGGGCGTTTCGACACTGAAGCTTTCTTT.

V and J are TRBV13 and TRBJ2-5; D is ambiguous. V lost 0 bases to trimming and J lost 5 bases, with 7 bases between them. This CDR3 is 13 amino acids long. Germline V gene lookup returns CDR1 PRHDT and CDR2 FYEKMQ (reference sequence). The CDR3 loop is CASSLGRRETQYF. In nucleotides, the CDR3 is TGTGCCAGCAGCTTAGGCCGTCGGGAGACCCAGTACTTC.

The chain has TRBV7-2 and TRBJ1-2; D is ambiguous. CDR3 length: 16 amino acids. Per germline, CDR1 SGHTA and CDR2 FQGNSA. Trimming stripped 4 bases from V and 4 bases from J, with 19 bases between. The CDR3, as DNA: TGTGCCAGCAGCTCGTATCAGGACTACGATATCTATGGCTACACCTTC. Its protein is CASSSYQDYDIYGYTF.

This rearrangement joins TRBV27 to TRBJ2-6; D possibly corresponds to TRBD1 (5 bases). CDR1 and CDR2 from the germline V gene are MNHEY and SMNVEV (reference sequence). Trimming left V 0 bases short and J 2 bases short, with 14 bases between. This CDR3 region has 18 residues. CDR3 bases: TGTGCCAGCAGTTTATCCCCTGGGGCAGGGCCTGGGGCCAACGTCCTGACTTTC. It translates to CASSLSPGAGPGANVLTF.

This clone was seen only a few times. This sequence joins TRBV19 and TRBJ1-1; possible D gene TRBD1, 6 bases. This CDR3 region has 13 residues. CDR1 is LNHDA and CDR2 is SQIVND in the germline V gene (reference sequence). V shed 3 bases and J shed 4 bases, with 9 bases lying between them. This CDR3 is CASSMGTSTEAFF. CDR3 DNA sequence: TGTGCCAGTAGTATGGGGACAAGCACTGAAGCTTTCTTT.

This chain links TRBV5-4 with TRBJ2-3; 12 nucleotides align to TRBD2. CDR1 and CDR2 (germline): SGHNT, YYREEE (reference sequence). The CDR3 covers 18 residues. Trimming took 2 bases from V and 0 from J; bases not matched to a gene: 7. The CDR3 nucleotides read TGTGCCAGCAGCTTAAAGACTAGCGGGGGACCAAGCACAGATACGCAGTATTTT. Its protein product is CASSLKTSGGPSTDTQYF.

V usage is TRBV30 and J usage is TRBJ2-7; TRBD2 matches at 7 bases. The CDR3 length is 14 residues. Germline values: CDR1 GTSNPN, CDR2 SVGIG (reference sequence). The J segment lost 11 bases and the V segment lost 0 bases, leaving 13 bases of the junction unmatched. The CDR3 is CAWSVGLGEGRKYF. Written as DNA, the CDR3 is TGTGCCTGGAGTGTGGGGCTAGGGGAGGGTAGGAAGTACTTC.

The gene calls are TRBV30 and TRBJ2-2; 9 bases agree with TRBD2. The junction had 7 bases not matched to a gene; V was cut back by 2 bases and J by 6 bases. CDR3 length equals 15 residues. Looked up from germline, CDR1 is GTSNPN and CDR2 is SVGIG (reference sequence). In DNA form, the CDR3 reads TGTGCCTGGAGTAGAAGCGGGGGGCCGTCCGGGGAGCTGTTTTTT. Its protein product is CAWSRSGGPSGELFF.